This TCR beta chain came from a study of identical twins. Study results and caveats: For zero-insertion analyses, partial confounding could come from invariant MAIT and iNKT cells. Memory repertoires showed no such pattern, whereas abundant cord blood beta clonotypes carried fewer insertions.

Template switching introduced a universal primer site, and the cDNA bore unique molecular identifiers. In TCRdb, the 5' RACE reads were re-called with MiXCR into one record per CDR3 protein. The table includes a few hundred thousand distinct CDR3 sequences, around 9% detected once. The V and J ends lost 0 bases and 7 bases respectively, with 10 bases between them. CDR3 size: 13 residues. Germline V gives CDR1 SGHRS, CDR2 YFSETQ. This clonotype appeared a few times. Its target is not known. The sequencing sample was made of naive T cells sorted from blood. This chain uses TRBV5-1 with TRBJ1-1; no reliable D call. The receptor's source is a woman aged 45-60 years in good health. The CDR3 bases are TGCGCCAGCAGCTTGGACAGAGGATTTGAAGCTTTCTTT. It is translated as CASSLDRGFEAFF.